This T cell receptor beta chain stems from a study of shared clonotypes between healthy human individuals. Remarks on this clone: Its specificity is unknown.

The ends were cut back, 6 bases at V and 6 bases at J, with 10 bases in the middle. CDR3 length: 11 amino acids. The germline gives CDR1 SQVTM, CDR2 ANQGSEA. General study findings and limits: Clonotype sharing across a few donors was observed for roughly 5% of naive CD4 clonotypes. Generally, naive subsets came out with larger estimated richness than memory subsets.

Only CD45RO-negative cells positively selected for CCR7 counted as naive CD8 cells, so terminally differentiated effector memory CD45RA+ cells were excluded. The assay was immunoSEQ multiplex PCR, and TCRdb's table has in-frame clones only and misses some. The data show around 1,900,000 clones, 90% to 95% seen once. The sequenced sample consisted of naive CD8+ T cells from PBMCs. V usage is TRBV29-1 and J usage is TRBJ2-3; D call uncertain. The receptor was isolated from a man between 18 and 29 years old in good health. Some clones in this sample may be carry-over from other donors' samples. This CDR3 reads CSVPAWDTQYF. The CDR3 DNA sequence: TGCAGCGTGCCCGCGTGGGATACGCAGTATTTT.